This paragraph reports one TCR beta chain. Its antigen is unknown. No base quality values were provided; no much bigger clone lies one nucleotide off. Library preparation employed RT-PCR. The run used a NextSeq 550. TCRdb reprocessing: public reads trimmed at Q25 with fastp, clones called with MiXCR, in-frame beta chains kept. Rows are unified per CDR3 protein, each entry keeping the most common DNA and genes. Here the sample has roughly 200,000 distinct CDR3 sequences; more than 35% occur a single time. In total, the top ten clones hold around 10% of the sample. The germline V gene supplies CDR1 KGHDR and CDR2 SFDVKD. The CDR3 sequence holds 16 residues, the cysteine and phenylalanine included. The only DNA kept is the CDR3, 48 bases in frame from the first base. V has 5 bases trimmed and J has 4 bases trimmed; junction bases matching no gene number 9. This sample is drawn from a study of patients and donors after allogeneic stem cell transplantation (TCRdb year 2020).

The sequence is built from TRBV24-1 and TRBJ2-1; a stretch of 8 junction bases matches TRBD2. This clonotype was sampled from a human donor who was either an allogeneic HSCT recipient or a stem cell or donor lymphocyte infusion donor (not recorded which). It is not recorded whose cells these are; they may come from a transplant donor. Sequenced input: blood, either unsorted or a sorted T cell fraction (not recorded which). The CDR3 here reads CATSAQRGPIYNEQFF. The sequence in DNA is TGTGCCACCAGTGCCCAGCGGGGGCCTATTTACAATGAGCAGTTCTTC.